The next 15 T cell receptor beta chains were all read from a single sample in a study of Tregs in tolerant kidney transplant recipients (dated by TCRdb to about 2019). Sample time point, as interpreted from the label and publication: blood sample drawn before combined kidney and bone marrow transplant. Libraries were constructed by the immunoSEQ multiplex PCR assay. TCRdb's version of the immuneACCESS table is confined to in-frame rearrangements and falls short of the full clone set. An unresolved V gene accounts for under half of the shortfall where checked; the remainder is of unknown origin. The table for this sample records about 30,000 clones. Around an eighth of the sample rests with the top ten. The sequenced sample was CD8+ T cells from blood, obtained before the transplant. Receptors were obtained from a human donor who received a combined kidney and bone marrow transplant.

As concerns this clone: The read finishes 3 residues shy of the CDR3 end, and the germline J gene is used to complete it. The V gene is TRBV29-1, the J gene TRBJ2-2, with 7 nucleotides matching TRBD2. In germline, CDR1 is SQVTM, CDR2 ANQGSEA. CDR3 length equals 13 residues. V lost 3 bases and J lost 3; bases outside the gene matches: 1. Incomplete CDR3 DNA: TGCAGCGTTGAGGCGGGAGACACCGGGGAG. Its translation: CSVEAGDTGE. The whole CDR3 protein reads CSVEAGDTGELFF.

Regarding this clone: Coverage ceases 3 residues before the CDR3 finishes, and the germline J gene fills in the end. The same CDR3 also results from other DNA sequences found in this sample. This chain joins TRBV19 and TRBJ2-1; 10 bases match TRBD1. V was clipped by 4 bases and J by 6 bases; unmatched bases: 0. The CDR3 runs to 13 residues. In germline, CDR1 is LNHDA, CDR2 SQIVND (reference sequence). CDR3 residues: CASSRTGGNEQFF. The CDR3 bases that were read are TGTGCCAGTAGTAGGACAGGGGGCAATGAG.

Concerning this clone: The CDR3 is cut off 3 residues early in the read; its end comes from the germline J gene. The chain has TRBV6-4 and TRBJ2-1; 8 bases are shared with TRBD2. This CDR3 has 15 residues. The germline gives CDR1 MRHNA, CDR2 SNTAGT. After removal of 1 base from V and 6 bases from J, the junction contained 5 bases not matched to a gene. Incomplete CDR3 DNA: TGTGCCAGCAGTGACTTGGGACTAGGTCCCAATGAG. Amino acid sequence: CASSDLGLGPNE. The CDR3 as a whole reads CASSDLGLGPNEQFF.

About this clone itself: The read gets to within 3 residues of the CDR3 end, and the germline J gene fills in the rest. V gene TRBV20-1 combines with J gene TRBJ2-7; D is unresolved. Germline CDR1 reads DFQATT; CDR2 reads SNEGSKA (reference sequence). V dropped 0 bases and J dropped 6 bases, with 9 bases sitting between them. The length of the CDR3 is 12 residues. CDR3 DNA (partial): TGCAGTGCTAGAGATTCCCCTCGCGAG. This sequence encodes CSARDSPRE. The complete CDR3 sequence is CSARDSPREQYF.

This CDR3 is CASSATTVFGTDTQYF. CDR3 DNA, as far as it was read: TGCGCCAGCAGCGCGACCACTGTTTTCGGGACAGATACG. This chain connects TRBV5-1 to TRBJ2-3; D is unclear. The read halts 3 residues ahead of the CDR3 end, with the missing end drawn from the germline J gene. V was trimmed by 4 bases and J by 3 bases, leaving 18 bases between them. CDR1 SGHRS and CDR2 YFSETQ come from the germline V gene. The CDR3 runs 16 residues. The whole variable domain, filled in from reference TRBV5-1 and TRBJ2-3, reads KAGVTQTPRYLIKTRGQQVTLSCSPISGHRSVSWYQQTPGQGLQFLFEYFSETQRNKGNFPGRFSGRQFSNSRSEMNVSTLELGDSALYLCASSATTVFGTDTQYFGPGTRLTVL.

Remarks on this clone: The read ends 3 residues shy of where the CDR3 ends; the end is completed using the germline J gene. The chain couples TRBV20-1 to TRBJ1-2; 9 bases fit TRBD1. Looked up from germline, CDR1 is DFQATT and CDR2 is SNEGSKA (reference sequence). V shed 0 bases and J 7 bases; nucleotides not matched to a gene: 3. The CDR3 covers 13 residues. The DNA read from the CDR3 is TGCAGTGCTAGAGAAGGACAGGGGTTTGGC. It codes for CSAREGQGFG. The full CDR3 sequence reads CSAREGQGFGYTF.

A remark on this clone: The read ends 3 residues early relative to the CDR3; the germline J gene fills the gap. This sequence joins TRBV7-2 and TRBJ2-7; 9 bases fit TRBD1. The V and J ends lost 4 bases and 2 bases, in that order; junction bases with no gene match: 6. From germline, CDR1 is SGHTA and CDR2 FQGNSA. The CDR3 is made up of 15 amino acids. The CDR3 region is CASSSPGQGTYEQYF. CDR3 DNA, as far as it was read: TGTGCCAGCAGCTCCCCGGGACAGGGTACCTACGAG.

A remark on this clone: From the germline J gene comes the end of the CDR3, since the read stops 3 residues before it. V and J are TRBV20-1 and TRBJ2-7; D ambiguous. CDR3 size: 14 residues. Germline CDR1 reads DFQATT; CDR2 reads SNEGSKA (reference sequence). V was trimmed by 3 bases and J by 6 bases, leaving 18 bases between them. The CDR3 sequence: CSARSLTTYAEQYF. The covered CDR3 bases are TGCAGTGCTAGGTCCCTAACCACCTATGCCGAG.

On this clone: Read data end 3 residues before the CDR3 end; the end is taken from the germline J gene. The chain carries TRBV5-4 and TRBJ2-1; no firm D call. V lost 0 bases and J lost 4, with 14 bases in between. The germline gives CDR1 SGHNT, CDR2 YYREEE (reference sequence). CDR3 size: 16 residues. The CDR3 loop reads CASSLVGSKMYNEQFF. CDR3 DNA (partial): TGTGCCAGCAGCTTGGTCGGTAGTAAGATGTACAATGAG. Based on the CDR3 plus reference TRBV5-4 and TRBJ2-1, the full variable domain is ETGVTQSPTHLIKTRGQQVTLRCSSQSGHNTVSWYQQALGQGPQFIFQYYREEENGRGNFPPRFSGLQFPNYSSELNVNALELDDSALYLCASSLVGSKMYNEQFFGPGTRLTVL.

On this clone: The read terminates 3 residues before the CDR3 end, so the remaining end is supplied by the germline J gene. The rearrangement uses TRBV28 and TRBJ1-5, with TRBD1 matching 10 bases. CDR3 length equals 18 residues. The V gene end was trimmed by 3 bases and the J gene end by 6 bases; junction bases not matched to a gene: 14. The germline V gene encodes CDR1 MDHEN and CDR2 SYDVKM. CDR3 amino acids: CASSFPSGDGTGVQPQHF. The DNA read from the CDR3 is TGTGCCAGCAGTTTTCCTTCTGGGGACGGGACAGGGGTTCAGCCC.

Notes on this clone: Read data end 3 residues before the CDR3 end; the end is taken from the germline J gene. The chain carries TRBV10-2 and TRBJ2-7; D is perhaps TRBD2 (5 bases). The CDR3 consists of 14 residues. The ends were cut back, 2 bases at V and 3 bases at J, with 11 bases in the middle. Looked up from germline, CDR1 is WSHSY and CDR2 is SAAADI. The part of the CDR3 DNA that was read is TGCGCCAGCAGTGAGCACAGTCGGGGCTACGAG. This gives the protein CASSEHSRGYE. Given in full, the CDR3 is CASSEHSRGYEQYF.

About this clone: The read terminates 3 residues before the CDR3 end, so the remaining end is supplied by the germline J gene. J is TRBJ2-7 and V is TRBV5-4; 7 nucleotides agree with TRBD1. Germline V gene lookup returns CDR1 SGHNT and CDR2 YYREEE (reference sequence). This CDR3 is built from 13 residues. V lost 4 bases to trimming and J lost 1 base; unmatched junction nucleotides: 2. This CDR3 is CASSKDRSYEQYF. CDR3 DNA, as far as it was read: TGTGCCAGCAGCAAGGACAGGTCCTACGAG.

The sequenced CDR3 bases are TGTGCCAGCAGCTCCCTCGGCGGGGATACG. Its translation: CASSSLGGDT. The full CDR3 reads CASSSLGGDTQYF. The chain is built from TRBV7-3 and TRBJ2-3; D possibly corresponds to TRBD2 (5 bases). The CDR3 extends 3 residues past the end of the read, so its final part is completed from the germline J gene. Germline V gene sequence: CDR1 SGHTA, CDR2 FQGTGA. The germline V and J ends were trimmed by 4 bases and 6 bases, with 11 bases remaining between them. The CDR3 has 13 amino acids.

As regards this clone: The CDR3 extends 3 residues past the end of the read, so its final part is completed from the germline J gene. V and J are TRBV20-1 and TRBJ2-5; 8 positions match TRBD1. CDR1 is DFQATT and CDR2 is SNEGSKA in the germline V gene (reference sequence). The V gene end was trimmed by 2 bases and the J gene end by 5 bases; junction bases not matched to a gene: 7. This CDR3 contains 14 residues. CDR3 region: CSARPGGRKETQYF. The DNA read from the CDR3 is TGCAGTGCTAGACCAGGGGGCAGAAAGGAGACC.

As concerns this clone: With the read ending 3 residues before the CDR3 end, the germline J gene is used to fill in that end. This chain joins TRBV11-2 and TRBJ1-1; weak D call: TRBD1 (5 bases). Trimming removed 5 bases from V and 4 bases from J, with 17 bases in between. CDR1 is SGHAT, CDR2 FQNNGV, per germline. The CDR3 contains 15 residues. Incomplete CDR3 DNA: TGTGCCAGCAGCCTCGGTGGGAGGGGTGGCACTGAA. Its protein product is CASSLGGRGGTE. From start to end, the CDR3 is CASSLGGRGGTEAFF.